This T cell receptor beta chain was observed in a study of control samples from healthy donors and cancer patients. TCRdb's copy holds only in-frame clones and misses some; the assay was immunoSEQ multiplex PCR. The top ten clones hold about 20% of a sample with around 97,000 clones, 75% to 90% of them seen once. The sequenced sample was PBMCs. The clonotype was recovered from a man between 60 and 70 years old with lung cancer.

CDR3 sequence: CASGTDGNTIYF. CDR3 in DNA: TGCGCCAGCGGAACGGACGGAAACACCATATATTTT. The chain joins TRBV5-1 to TRBJ1-3, with D unclear. V was pared by 7 bases and J by 4 bases, with 9 bases between. The CDR3 has 12 residues. Germline CDR1 is SGHRS and CDR2 is YFSETQ.